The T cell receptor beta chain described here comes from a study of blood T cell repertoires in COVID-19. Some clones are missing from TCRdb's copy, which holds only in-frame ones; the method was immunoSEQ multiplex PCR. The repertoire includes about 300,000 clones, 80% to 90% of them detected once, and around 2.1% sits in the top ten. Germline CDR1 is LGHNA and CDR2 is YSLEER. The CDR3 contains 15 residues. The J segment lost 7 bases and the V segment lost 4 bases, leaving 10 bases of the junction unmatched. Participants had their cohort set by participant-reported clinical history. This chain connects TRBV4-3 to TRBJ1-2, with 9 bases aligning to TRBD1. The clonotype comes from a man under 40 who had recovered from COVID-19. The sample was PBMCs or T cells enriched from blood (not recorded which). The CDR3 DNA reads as TGCGCCAGCAGCCGGGAGCCGGGACAGGGTGGTGGCTACACCTTC. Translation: CASSREPGQGGGYTF.